This T cell receptor (beta chain) was captured by sequencing in a study of beta chain features in type 1 diabetes. Regarding the study as a whole: In all four CD4+ subsets, TCRB CDR3 length was significantly, moderately reduced in type 1 diabetes. In patients and controls equally, PCR might favor templates that are shorter.

On this clone: Antigen unknown.

The CDR3 covers 14 residues. Germline lookup yields CDR1 KGHSH and CDR2 LQKENI. Trimming cost V 0 bases and J 6 bases, with 9 bases left between them. Reverse transcribing all isolated RNA meant expressed TCRB transcripts were sequenced. TCRdb's copy holds only in-frame clones and misses some; the assay was immunoSEQ multiplex PCR. The data show roughly 380,000 clones, with around 19% seen just once and about 0.045% held by the top ten. Donors underwent one heparinised blood draw, around 120 mL on average. Each of the CD4+ naive, central memory, regulatory and stem cell-like memory populations was sorted via CD45RO/CCR7/CD25/CD127/CD95/CD27.

The source of this sequence is a woman in her late teens or twenties in good health. Specimen: naive CD4+ T cells from blood. The chain employs TRBV18 and TRBJ1-5; D call uncertain. The CDR3 DNA sequence: TGTGCCAGCTCACCACCTTCCAGTACTCAGCCCCAGCATTTT. This gives the protein CASSPPSSTQPQHF.